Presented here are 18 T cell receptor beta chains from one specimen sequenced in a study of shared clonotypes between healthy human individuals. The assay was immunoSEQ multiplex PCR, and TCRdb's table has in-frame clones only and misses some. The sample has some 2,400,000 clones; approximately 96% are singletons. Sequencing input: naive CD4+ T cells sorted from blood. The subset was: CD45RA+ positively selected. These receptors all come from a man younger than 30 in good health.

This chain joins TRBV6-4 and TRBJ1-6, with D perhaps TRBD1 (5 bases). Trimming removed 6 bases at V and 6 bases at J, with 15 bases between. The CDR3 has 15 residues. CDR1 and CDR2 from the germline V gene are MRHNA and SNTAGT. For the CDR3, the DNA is TGTGCCAGCAGAGCCGGGACTTACGGTAATTCACCCCTCCACTTT. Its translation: CASRAGTYGNSPLHF.

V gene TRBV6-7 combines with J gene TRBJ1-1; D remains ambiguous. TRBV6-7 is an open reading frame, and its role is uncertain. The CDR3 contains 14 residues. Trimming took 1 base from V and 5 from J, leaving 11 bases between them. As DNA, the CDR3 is TGTGCCAGCAGTTACTGGACGAGGGAGACTGAAGCTTTCTTT. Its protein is CASSYWTRETEAFF.

This CDR3 reads CASSALTYEQYF. In nucleotides, the CDR3 is TGTGCCAGCAGTGCCCTCACCTACGAGCAGTACTTC. The V gene is TRBV6-6, the J gene TRBJ2-7; D is unclear. Germline CDR1 is MNHNY and CDR2 is SVGAGI (reference sequence). CDR3 length equals 12 residues. V lost 5 bases and J lost 2, with 7 bases in between.

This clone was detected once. The CDR3 loop reads CASRTTGTASPLHF. In DNA form, the CDR3 reads TGTGCCAGCAGAACCACCGGGACAGCATCACCCCTCCACTTT. The genes are TRBV27 and TRBJ1-6; 7 nucleotides align to TRBD1. The length of the CDR3 is 14 residues. Germline CDR1 and CDR2: MNHEY and SMNVEV (reference sequence). With V trimmed by 6 bases and J by 10 bases, 9 bases remained unmatched.

The CDR3 is CASSLQVEGDTQYF. The CDR3 DNA reads as TGCGCCAGCAGCTTGCAGGTGGAAGGGGATACGCAGTATTTT. This chain connects TRBV5-1 to TRBJ2-3, with D unresolved. V was shortened by 1 base and J by 6 bases, with 12 bases between the two germline ends. CDR3 length equals 14 residues. Germline CDR1 is SGHRS and CDR2 is YFSETQ.

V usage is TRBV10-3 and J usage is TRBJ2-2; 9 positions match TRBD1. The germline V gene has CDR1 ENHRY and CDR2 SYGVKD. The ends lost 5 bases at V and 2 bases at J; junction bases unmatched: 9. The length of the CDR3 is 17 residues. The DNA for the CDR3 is TGTGCCATCAGTAAAAATGGACAGGGGCCCAACACCGGGGAGCTGTTTTTT. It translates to CAISKNGQGPNTGELFF.

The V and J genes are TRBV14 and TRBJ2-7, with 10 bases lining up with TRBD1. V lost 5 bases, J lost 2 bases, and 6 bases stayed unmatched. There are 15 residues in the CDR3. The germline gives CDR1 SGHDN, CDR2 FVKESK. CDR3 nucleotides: TGTGCCAGCAGCACCCGGGACAGGGGCCCCTACGAGCAGTACTTC. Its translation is CASSTRDRGPYEQYF.

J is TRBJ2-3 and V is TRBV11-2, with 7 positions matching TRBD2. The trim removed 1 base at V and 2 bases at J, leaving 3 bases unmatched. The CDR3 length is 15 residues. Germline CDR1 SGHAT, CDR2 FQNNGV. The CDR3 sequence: CASSLGDYPTDTQYF. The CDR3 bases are TGTGCCAGCAGCTTAGGGGACTATCCCACAGATACGCAGTATTTT.

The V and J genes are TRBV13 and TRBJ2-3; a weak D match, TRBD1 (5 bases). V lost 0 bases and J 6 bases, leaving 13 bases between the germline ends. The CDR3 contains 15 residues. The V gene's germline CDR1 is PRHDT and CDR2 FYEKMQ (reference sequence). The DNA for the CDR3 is TGTGCCAGCAGCTTAGGCCCCCAGGGTTGGGATACGCAGTATTTT. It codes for CASSLGPQGWDTQYF.

CDR3: CASSSRGRGGEKLFF. The CDR3 bases are TGTGCCAGCAGTAGCCGGGGCAGGGGTGGCGAAAAACTGTTTTTT. The J gene is TRBJ1-4, the V gene TRBV6-5, with D tentatively TRBD1 (6 bases). The CDR3 is made up of 15 amino acids. Germline CDR1 reads MNHEY; CDR2 reads SVGAGI. V was trimmed by 5 bases and J by 8 bases, leaving 18 bases between them.

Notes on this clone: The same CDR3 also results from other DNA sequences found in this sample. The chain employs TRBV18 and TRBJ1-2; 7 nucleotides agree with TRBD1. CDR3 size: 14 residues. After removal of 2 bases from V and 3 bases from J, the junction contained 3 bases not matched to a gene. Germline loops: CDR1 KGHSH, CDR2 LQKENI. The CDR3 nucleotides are TGTGCCAGCTCACCAAACAGGGGTGACTATGGCTACACCTTC. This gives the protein CASSPNRGDYGYTF.

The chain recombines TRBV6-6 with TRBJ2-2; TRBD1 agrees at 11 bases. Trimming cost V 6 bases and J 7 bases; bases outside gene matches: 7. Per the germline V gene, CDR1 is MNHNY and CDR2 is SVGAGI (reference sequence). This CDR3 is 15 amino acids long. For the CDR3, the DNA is TGTGCCAGCAGATTGGACAGGGGGCAGGGCGGGGAGCTGTTTTTT. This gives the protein CASRLDRGQGGELFF.

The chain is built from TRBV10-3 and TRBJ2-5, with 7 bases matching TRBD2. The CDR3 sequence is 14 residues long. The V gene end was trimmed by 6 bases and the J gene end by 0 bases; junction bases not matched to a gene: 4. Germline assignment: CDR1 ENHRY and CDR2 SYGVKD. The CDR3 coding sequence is TGTGCCATCAGGGATGGGACTAACCAAGAGACCCAGTACTTC. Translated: CAIRDGTNQETQYF.

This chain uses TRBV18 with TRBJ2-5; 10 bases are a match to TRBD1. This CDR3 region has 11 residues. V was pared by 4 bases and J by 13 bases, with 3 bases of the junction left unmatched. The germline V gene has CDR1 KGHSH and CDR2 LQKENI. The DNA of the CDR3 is TGTGCCAGCTCACAGGACAGGGGGATGTACTTC. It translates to CASSQDRGMYF.

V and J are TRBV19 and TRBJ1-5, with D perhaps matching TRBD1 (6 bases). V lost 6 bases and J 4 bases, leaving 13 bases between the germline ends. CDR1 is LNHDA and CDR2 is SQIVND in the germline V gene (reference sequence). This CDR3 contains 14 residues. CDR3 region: CASSQQGANQPQHF. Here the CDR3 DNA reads TGTGCCAGTAGCCAACAGGGTGCGAATCAGCCCCAGCATTTT.

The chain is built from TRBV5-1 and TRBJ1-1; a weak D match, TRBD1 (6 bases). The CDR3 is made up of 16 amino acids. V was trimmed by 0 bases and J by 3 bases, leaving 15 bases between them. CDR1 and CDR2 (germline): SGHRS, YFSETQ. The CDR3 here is CASSLGGGLVDTEAFF. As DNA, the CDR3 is TGCGCCAGCAGCTTGGGAGGGGGGCTGGTGGACACTGAAGCTTTCTTT. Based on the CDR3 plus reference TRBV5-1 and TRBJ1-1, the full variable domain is KAGVTQTPRYLIKTRGQQVTLSCSPISGHRSVSWYQQTPGQGLQFLFEYFSETQRNKGNFPGRFSGRQFSNSRSEMNVSTLELGDSALYLCASSLGGGLVDTEAFFGQGTRLTVV.

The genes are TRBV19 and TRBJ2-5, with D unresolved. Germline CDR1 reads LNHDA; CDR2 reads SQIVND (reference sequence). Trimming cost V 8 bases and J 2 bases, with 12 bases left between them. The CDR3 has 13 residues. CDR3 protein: CASRRQPQETQYF. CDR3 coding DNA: TGTGCCAGTCGGCGGCAGCCTCAAGAGACCCAGTACTTC. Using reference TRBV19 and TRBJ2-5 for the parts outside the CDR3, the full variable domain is DGGITQSPKYLFRKEGQNVTLSCEQNLNHDAMYWYRQDPGQGLRLIYYSQIVNDFQKGDIAEGYSVSREKKESFPLTVTSAQKNPTAFYLCASRRQPQETQYFGPGTRLLVL.

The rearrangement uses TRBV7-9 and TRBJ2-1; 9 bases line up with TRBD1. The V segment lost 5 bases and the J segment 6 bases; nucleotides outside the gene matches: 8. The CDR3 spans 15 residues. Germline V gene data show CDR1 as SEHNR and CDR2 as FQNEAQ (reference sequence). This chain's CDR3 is CASSPGQGSSNEQFF. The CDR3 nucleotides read TGTGCCAGCAGCCCAGGACAGGGGAGTAGCAATGAGCAGTTCTTC.